Here is one T cell receptor beta chain with its context. Original methodology: Amplification with reference gene primers provided the estimates of nucleated cell counts. Sequencing used immunoSEQ multiplex PCR; TCRdb keeps in-frame clones, though not all of them. V and J calls and clone size are copied from that table; D and trimming were computed from the DNA. The table has some 200,000 clones, around 85% seen once. This sample was taken from a study of blood T cell repertoires in COVID-19. The germline V gene has CDR1 MNHEY and CDR2 SVGAGI. Trimming left V 0 bases short and J 3 bases short, with 11 bases between. The CDR3 is 15 amino acids.

The sample consisted of peripheral blood. This receptor was taken from a woman between 45 and 65 years old with acute or convalescent COVID-19. This chain connects TRBV6-5 to TRBJ1-2; D gene uncertain. The CDR3, as DNA: TGTGCCAGCAGTTACTCGATCAGGACTGACTATGGCTACACCTTC. This encodes CASSYSIRTDYGYTF.